Only one count was recorded for the clone carrying this TCR beta chain. Produced via immunoSEQ multiplex PCR; TCRdb's table is partial and in-frame only. The top ten clones hold approximately 5.4% of a sample with some 150,000 clones, nearly 90% of them seen once. The ends were cut back, 2 bases at V and 9 bases at J, with 5 bases in the middle. This CDR3 contains 12 residues. The V gene's germline CDR1 is SGHNT and CDR2 YENEEA. The sample comes from a study of T cell responses to AZD1222 COVID-19 vaccine. The chain has TRBV11-3 and TRBJ1-6; no definite D call. Sequenced here: peripheral blood, sampled 28 days after the second dose of the MenACWY control vaccine. The receptor comes from an adult who received the MenACWY meningococcal vaccine as a control. CDR3 sequence (DNA): TGTGCCAGCAGCTTAAGTGGTTCACCCCTCCACTTT. Protein product: CASSLSGSPLHF.